This T cell receptor beta chain was sequenced during a study of T cells after yellow fever vaccination. Study-wide results and limits: Of the clonotypes, a small share occurred in both CD4 and CD8 compartments.

Comment on this clonotype: Its matching antigen is unknown.

5'RACE template switching added a universal primer site and UMIs to TCR cDNA. TCRdb independently ran MiXCR on the 5' RACE reads; one entry per CDR3 protein. The data hold 150,000 to 200,000 distinct CDR3 sequences, with 6.2% observed a single time. This sequence originates from a man aged 18 to 30 who received the YFV17D yellow fever vaccine. Sample: CD4+ T cells sorted from PBMCs, taken on the day of the first yellow fever vaccination.

The CDR3, as DNA: TGTGCCAGTAGCGTGGTGGGAGCTAGCGGGGGGGCTAAGACCCAGTACTTC. It yields the protein CASSVVGASGGAKTQYF. V usage is TRBV19 and J usage is TRBJ2-5, with 12 bases identical to TRBD2. The CDR3 contains 17 residues. V shed 6 bases, J shed 6 bases, and the junction held 14 bases outside the gene matches. CDR1 is LNHDA and CDR2 is SQIVND in the germline V gene (reference sequence).